These T cell receptor beta chains were read from a single sample in a study of blood T cells in healthy people across ages. TCRdb reanalysed the 5' RACE reads using MiXCR and keeps one entry per CDR3 protein. The data hold some 890,000 distinct CDR3 sequences, with 25% to 30% observed a single time. These sequences were also reported in another study, on T cells of mothers and their children.

What was sequenced was blood. These receptors came from a middle-aged woman in good health. CDR3s include the opening cysteine and the closing phenylalanine or tryptophan. Fields, in order: V gene, clone size, D gene, J gene, CDR3 DNA, CDR3 protein. The D gene is left open where the match is weak. Size tells how often a clone was seen (once, few, many) or the class of an expanded clone, and some rows leave it out.

v_gene: TRBV7-3; abundance: many; d_gene: TRBD1; j_gene: TRBJ2-1; CDR3nt: TGTGCCAGCAGCTCAGACAGGGCGGGTTCCAATGAGCAGTTCTTC; CDR3aa: CASSSDRAGSNEQFF
v_gene: TRBV7-7; abundance: -; d_gene: TRBD2; j_gene: TRBJ2-5; CDR3nt: TGTGCTAGCAGCTTAACCGGACTAGCGGAGACCCAGTACTTC; CDR3aa: CASSLTGLAETQYF
v_gene: TRBV27; abundance: few; d_gene: -; j_gene: TRBJ2-7; CDR3nt: TGTGCCAGCAGTTCAATAGGGACCGAGCAGTACTTC; CDR3aa: CASSSIGTEQYF
v_gene: TRBV12-3/TRBV12-4; abundance: -; d_gene: TRBD1; j_gene: TRBJ2-3; CDR3nt: TGTGCCAGCAGTTTAGGAGGGGGCCTTGGCACAGATACGCAGTATTTT; CDR3aa: CASSLGGGLGTDTQYF
v_gene: TRBV6-5; abundance: few; d_gene: -; j_gene: TRBJ2-7; CDR3nt: TGTGCCAGCAGTTCCCCGGGAGATGAGCAGTACTTC; CDR3aa: CASSSPGDEQYF
v_gene: TRBV11-1; abundance: -; d_gene: -; j_gene: TRBJ2-4; CDR3nt: TGTGCCAGCAGCTTTGGAGACCACATAGGCAAGCAGTACTTC; CDR3aa: CASSFGDHIGKQYF
v_gene: TRBV7-9; abundance: -; d_gene: -; j_gene: TRBJ1-2; CDR3nt: TGTGCCAGCTCTCCAACCTCCGGGACAAGAGGCTACACCTTC; CDR3aa: CASSPTSGTRGYTF
v_gene: TRBV29-1; abundance: -; d_gene: TRBD2; j_gene: TRBJ2-3; CDR3nt: TGCAGCGTTGACTCGGCGGGGGGGCAAGATACGCAGTATTTT; CDR3aa: CSVDSAGGQDTQYF
v_gene: TRBV4-3; abundance: few; d_gene: -; j_gene: TRBJ2-7; CDR3nt: TGCGCCAGCAGCCAAGATCTGTCCCAGGGGAGGCAGTACTTC; CDR3aa: CASSQDLSQGRQYF
v_gene: TRBV28; abundance: few; d_gene: -; j_gene: TRBJ1-2; CDR3nt: TGTGCCAGCAGTCCGCCCGTTCTGGGTGGCTACACCTTC; CDR3aa: CASSPPVLGGYTF
v_gene: TRBV9; abundance: few; d_gene: -; j_gene: TRBJ2-7; CDR3nt: TGTGCCAGCAGCGTAGAACAGGACCTCGAGCAGTACTTC; CDR3aa: CASSVEQDLEQYF
v_gene: TRBV11-2; abundance: -; d_gene: -; j_gene: TRBJ2-5; CDR3nt: TGTGCCAGCAGCTTTATTAGTGGCTCACCACAAGAGACCCAGTACTTC; CDR3aa: CASSFISGSPQETQYF
v_gene: TRBV30; abundance: many; d_gene: TRBD1; j_gene: TRBJ2-7; CDR3nt: TGTGCCTGGATTTCACCGGGACAGGGGTCCTACGAGCAGTACTTC; CDR3aa: CAWISPGQGSYEQYF
v_gene: TRBV6-2/TRBV6-3; abundance: -; d_gene: TRBD2; j_gene: TRBJ2-1; CDR3nt: TGTGCCAGCAGTTATTCGCGGACTAGCGGGGGGTTCTACAATGAGCAGTTCTTC; CDR3aa: CASSYSRTSGGFYNEQFF
v_gene: TRBV20-1; abundance: few; d_gene: TRBD2; j_gene: TRBJ2-2; CDR3nt: TGCAGTGCTAGAGATCGGTCTAGCGGGGCCGGCGGGGAGCTGTTTTTT; CDR3aa: CSARDRSSGAGGELFF
v_gene: TRBV28; abundance: -; d_gene: -; j_gene: TRBJ1-1; CDR3nt: TGTGCCAGCGTCAGCGCTGGACTCACTGAAGCTTTCTTT; CDR3aa: CASVSAGLTEAFF
v_gene: TRBV6-2/TRBV6-3; abundance: -; d_gene: -; j_gene: TRBJ2-1; CDR3nt: TGTGCCAGCGGCAGCTTAGTCGGGTTGGCGTACAATGAGCAGTTCTTC; CDR3aa: CASGSLVGLAYNEQFF
v_gene: TRBV9; abundance: -; d_gene: TRBD1; j_gene: TRBJ1-1; CDR3nt: TGTGCCAGCAGCGTAGAAGCGACAGGGCTACTCGGCGAAGCTTTCTTT; CDR3aa: CASSVEATGLLGEAFF
v_gene: TRBV6-6; abundance: -; d_gene: -; j_gene: TRBJ1-3; CDR3nt: TGTGCCAGCAGTTACTCTGACAGACGCTCTAGAAACACCATATATTTT; CDR3aa: CASSYSDRRSRNTIYF
v_gene: TRBV29-1; abundance: -; d_gene: -; j_gene: TRBJ1-4; CDR3nt: TGCAGCGTCGGAACAGGGATGTATGAAAAACTGTTTTTT; CDR3aa: CSVGTGMYEKLFF
v_gene: TRBV7-8; abundance: -; d_gene: TRBD1; j_gene: TRBJ2-4; CDR3nt: TGTGCCAGCAGCTTCGGGACAGGGGGCTTCACCGCCAAAAACATTCAGTACTTC; CDR3aa: CASSFGTGGFTAKNIQYF
v_gene: TRBV7-3; abundance: few; d_gene: TRBD2; j_gene: TRBJ2-7; CDR3nt: TGTGCCAGCAGCCCCCCCCGAACTAGCGGCTCCTACGAGCAGTACTTC; CDR3aa: CASSPPRTSGSYEQYF
v_gene: TRBV12-3/TRBV12-4; abundance: many; d_gene: -; j_gene: TRBJ1-2; CDR3nt: TGTGCCAGCAGCTTGCGACAGAACTATGGCTACACCTTC; CDR3aa: CASSLRQNYGYTF
v_gene: TRBV11-2; abundance: -; d_gene: -; j_gene: TRBJ1-3; CDR3nt: TGTGCCAGCAGCTTATCAGGGTCAGCTGGAAACACCATATATTTT; CDR3aa: CASSLSGSAGNTIYF
v_gene: TRBV5-1; abundance: -; d_gene: -; j_gene: TRBJ2-7; CDR3nt: TGCGCCAGCAACCCCCGACAGGGCGGGGTCGAGCAGTACTTC; CDR3aa: CASNPRQGGVEQYF
v_gene: TRBV12-3/TRBV12-4; abundance: few; d_gene: -; j_gene: TRBJ2-2; CDR3nt: TGTGCCAGCAGGACCGCCTCGGGGGCCTACACCGGGGAGCTGTTTTTT; CDR3aa: CASRTASGAYTGELFF
v_gene: TRBV4-1; abundance: many; d_gene: -; j_gene: TRBJ2-5; CDR3nt: TGCGCCAGCAGCCAAGGCCCCAGGGTGGGAGAGACCCAGTACTTC; CDR3aa: CASSQGPRVGETQYF
v_gene: TRBV7-2; abundance: -; d_gene: -; j_gene: TRBJ2-1; CDR3nt: TGTGCCAGCAGCCCGTTCCGGCGCAATGAGCAGTTCTTC; CDR3aa: CASSPFRRNEQFF
v_gene: TRBV6-1; abundance: -; d_gene: -; j_gene: TRBJ1-5; CDR3nt: TGTGCCAGTATGACAGCAGCCCCTGGAGGGAACAATCAGCCCCAGCATTTT; CDR3aa: CASMTAAPGGNNQPQHF
v_gene: TRBV28; abundance: -; d_gene: -; j_gene: TRBJ2-2; CDR3nt: TGTGCCAGCAGTTTGTTCTACGGGGGAAGGACCGGGGAGCTGTTTTTT; CDR3aa: CASSLFYGGRTGELFF
v_gene: TRBV5-1; abundance: once; d_gene: -; j_gene: TRBJ2-1; CDR3nt: TGCGCCAGCAGCCAACGGGACGGAGCCTACAATGAGCAGTTCTTC; CDR3aa: CASSQRDGAYNEQFF
v_gene: TRBV6-5; abundance: -; d_gene: TRBD2; j_gene: TRBJ2-2; CDR3nt: TGTGCCAGCAGTTCGTTAGCGGGGAGGGGCACCGGGGAGCTGTTTTTT; CDR3aa: CASSSLAGRGTGELFF
v_gene: TRBV27; abundance: -; d_gene: -; j_gene: TRBJ1-6; CDR3nt: TGTGCCAGCAGTTTATGGGGACCGAATTCACCCCTCCACTTT; CDR3aa: CASSLWGPNSPLHF
v_gene: TRBV5-1; abundance: -; d_gene: TRBD1; j_gene: TRBJ1-1; CDR3nt: TGTGCCAGCAGCCGACAGGGGGCAGATTTGAACACTGAAGCTTTCTTT; CDR3aa: CASSRQGADLNTEAFF
v_gene: TRBV7-9; abundance: -; d_gene: -; j_gene: TRBJ2-5; CDR3nt: TGTGCCAGCAGCTTAGATCGGGCCCCCCGGGAGACCCAGTACTTC; CDR3aa: CASSLDRAPRETQYF
v_gene: TRBV9; abundance: few; d_gene: TRBD1; j_gene: TRBJ1-5; CDR3nt: TGTGCCAGCAGCACCCAGGGACAGACCAATCAGCCCCAGCATTTT; CDR3aa: CASSTQGQTNQPQHF
v_gene: TRBV20-1; abundance: many; d_gene: -; j_gene: TRBJ1-1; CDR3nt: TGCAGTGCTAGTTTGGTGAACACTGAAGCTTTCTTT; CDR3aa: CSASLVNTEAFF
v_gene: TRBV12-3/TRBV12-4; abundance: -; d_gene: -; j_gene: TRBJ1-2; CDR3nt: TGTGCCAGCAGTCCGCAGGGAAAGGGCTATGGCTACACCTTC; CDR3aa: CASSPQGKGYGYTF
v_gene: TRBV5-1; abundance: many; d_gene: TRBD1; j_gene: TRBJ2-5; CDR3nt: TGCGCCAGCTACCTAGGACAGGCAAAGGGGGAGACCCAGTACTTC; CDR3aa: CASYLGQAKGETQYF
v_gene: TRBV4-1; abundance: few; d_gene: -; j_gene: TRBJ1-3; CDR3nt: TGCGCCAGCAGCCAATTGGCTGGAAACACCATATATTTT; CDR3aa: CASSQLAGNTIYF
v_gene: TRBV15; abundance: -; d_gene: TRBD1; j_gene: TRBJ1-1; CDR3nt: TGTGCCACCAGCAGACAGGGGGGGACTGAAGCTTTCTTT; CDR3aa: CATSRQGGTEAFF
v_gene: TRBV3-1; abundance: few; d_gene: -; j_gene: TRBJ1-1; CDR3nt: TGTGCCAGCTTTGGGGAGAACACTGAAGCTTTCTTT; CDR3aa: CASFGENTEAFF
v_gene: TRBV4-3; abundance: many; d_gene: TRBD1; j_gene: TRBJ2-5; CDR3nt: TGCGCCAGCAGCCAGGGGACAGGGGGAGAGACCCAGTACTTC; CDR3aa: CASSQGTGGETQYF
v_gene: TRBV28; abundance: many; d_gene: -; j_gene: TRBJ1-6; CDR3nt: TGTGCCAGCAAGGACAGCCAAAGCTCCTATAATTCACCCCTCCACTTT; CDR3aa: CASKDSQSSYNSPLHF
v_gene: TRBV2; abundance: -; d_gene: -; j_gene: TRBJ2-2; CDR3nt: TGTGCCAAGGGGGTGGGGACGAACACCGGGGAGCTGTTTTTT; CDR3aa: CAKGVGTNTGELFF
v_gene: TRBV4-1; abundance: few; d_gene: TRBD1; j_gene: TRBJ1-6; CDR3nt: TGCGCCAGCAGCCAAGGGGACAGGATTGGGTATTCACCCCTCCACTTT; CDR3aa: CASSQGDRIGYSPLHF
v_gene: TRBV9; abundance: -; d_gene: TRBD2; j_gene: TRBJ2-2; CDR3nt: TGTGCCAGCAGCCGGGACTATAACACCGGGGAGCTGTTTTTT; CDR3aa: CASSRDYNTGELFF
v_gene: TRBV28; abundance: -; d_gene: -; j_gene: TRBJ1-5; CDR3nt: TGTGCCAGCAGTTTCGGCGGGGGGCCTGGTCAGCCCCAGCATTTT; CDR3aa: CASSFGGGPGQPQHF
v_gene: TRBV20-1; abundance: -; d_gene: -; j_gene: TRBJ1-6; CDR3nt: TGCAGTGCTAGAGGTCAGGACAATTCACCCCTCCACTTT; CDR3aa: CSARGQDNSPLHF
v_gene: TRBV4-1; abundance: -; d_gene: TRBD1; j_gene: TRBJ1-1; CDR3nt: TGCGCCAGCAGCTTCGACAGGGGTCCTGAAGCTTTCTTT; CDR3aa: CASSFDRGPEAFF
v_gene: TRBV7-2; abundance: many; d_gene: TRBD1; j_gene: TRBJ2-7; CDR3nt: TGTGCCAGCAGCCGGACAGGGGTCCGCTACGAGCAGTACTTC; CDR3aa: CASSRTGVRYEQYF
v_gene: TRBV29-1; abundance: many; d_gene: TRBD2; j_gene: TRBJ2-1; CDR3nt: TGCAGCGTTGAAGGGGGACTAGCGGGGACGGGGTTCTTC; CDR3aa: CSVEGGLAGTGFF
v_gene: TRBV29-1; abundance: -; d_gene: -; j_gene: TRBJ2-7; CDR3nt: TGCAGCGTTGATCTCACGGGGTGTCGGGAGCAGTACTTC; CDR3aa: CSVDLTGCREQYF
v_gene: TRBV7-8; abundance: few; d_gene: TRBD1; j_gene: TRBJ2-1; CDR3nt: TGTGCCAGCAGCTTTTACGGGACAGGGCCCAATGAGCAGTTCTTC; CDR3aa: CASSFYGTGPNEQFF
v_gene: TRBV7-3; abundance: -; d_gene: TRBD2; j_gene: TRBJ2-3; CDR3nt: TGTGCCAGCAGCTCCGAGCGGGGGGGGCAGTATTTT; CDR3aa: CASSSERGGQYF